Following are 14 T cell receptor beta chains from one sample sequenced in a study of cytomegalovirus exposure and HLA in healthy donors (TCRdb year 2017). Library prep was done by the immunoSEQ multiplex PCR assay. The multiplex PCR relied on a mix of 60 forward primers for TCR Vbeta segments and 13 reverse primers for TCR Jbeta segments. TCRdb holds this immuneACCESS table with in-frame rearrangements only. Some clones are missing; in checked studies, unresolved V genes explain under half, and the rest has no known cause. The sample yields about 130,000 clones; just under 80% were counted once. Over 4% of the sample is in the top ten clones. Sequences were obtained from PBMCs. These receptor sequences come from a man in his thirties or forties in good health.

The V and J genes are TRBV30 and TRBJ2-6; D not certain. Deletions cut 3 bases from V and 1 base from J, with 13 bases between. Germline assignment: CDR1 GTSNPN and CDR2 SVGIG (reference sequence). The CDR3 is 16 amino acids. The CDR3 DNA is TGTGCCTGGAGATATCACTTTGCTTCTGGGGCCAACGTCCTGACTTTC. Amino acid sequence: CAWRYHFASGANVLTF. Full variable domain (rest looked up from reference TRBV30 and TRBJ2-6): SQTIHQWPATLVQPVGSPLSLECTVEGTSNPNLYWYRQAAGRGLQLLFYSVGIGQISSEVPQNLSASRPQDRQFILSSKKLLLSDSGFYLCAWRYHFASGANVLTFGAGSRLTVL.

J is TRBJ2-7 and V is TRBV27, with TRBD2 identical over 14 bases. The CDR3 has 18 amino acids. CDR1 and CDR2 (germline): MNHEY, SMNVEV (reference sequence). V lost 6 bases to trimming and J lost 2 bases; unmatched junction nucleotides: 12. CDR3 sequence: CASRAGTSGSDPAYEQYF. In DNA form, the CDR3 reads TGTGCCAGCAGGGCCGGGACTAGCGGGAGTGACCCTGCCTACGAGCAGTACTTC.

The genes are TRBV6-6 and TRBJ2-7; the match to TRBD1 covers 10 bases. The J segment lost 7 bases and the V segment lost 2 bases, leaving 8 bases of the junction unmatched. The CDR3 consists of 15 residues. Germline V gives CDR1 MNHNY, CDR2 SVGAGI (reference sequence). The CDR3 loop reads CASSYGGTGEQEQYF. Here the CDR3 DNA reads TGTGCCAGCAGTTACGGTGGGACAGGGGAACAGGAGCAGTACTTC.

This clone was counted a single time. The chain is built from TRBV7-2 and TRBJ1-5, with no clear D. The CDR3 consists of 12 residues. The germline V gene has CDR1 SGHTA and CDR2 FQGNSA. V was cut by 2 bases and J by 6 bases, with 5 bases left in between. CDR3 nucleotides: TGTGCCAGCAGCTTAAGGAGTCAGCCCCAGCATTTT. Translated, it gives CASSLRSQPQHF.

This chain connects TRBV6-5 to TRBJ2-2; 12 bases line up with TRBD2. Germline V lookup: CDR1 MNHEY, CDR2 SVGAGI. This CDR3 comprises 14 residues. The junction had 6 bases not matched to a gene; V was cut back by 10 bases and J by 6 bases. DNA for the CDR3: TGTGCCACTAGACTAGCGGGAGACGCCGGGGAGCTGTTTTTT. Amino acid sequence: CATRLAGDAGELFF.

The chain joins TRBV5-1 to TRBJ2-7; D is unclear. CDR1 and CDR2 (germline): SGHRS, YFSETQ. The CDR3 runs 14 residues. With 0 bases removed from V and 0 bases from J, the gap between germline ends came to 7 bases. DNA of the CDR3: TGCGCCAGCAGCTTGGCGGTTAGCTCCTACGAGCAGTACTTC. Protein product: CASSLAVSSYEQYF.

V gene TRBV19 combines with J gene TRBJ2-7; the match to TRBD1 covers 7 bases. This CDR3 has 12 residues. With 3 bases clipped from V and 8 bases from J, the junction kept 4 bases outside the gene matches. Germline CDR1 and CDR2: LNHDA and SQIVND (reference sequence). The DNA of the CDR3 is TGTGCCAGTAGTATCTCGACAGGGCAGCAGTACTTC. Translated: CASSISTGQQYF.

The V call is TRBV11-2, the J call TRBJ2-7; perhaps TRBD1 as D (5 bases). Germline V gene sequence: CDR1 SGHAT, CDR2 FQNNGV. This CDR3 is 16 amino acids long. V lost 5 bases, J lost 0 bases, and 17 bases lay in between. In nucleotides, the CDR3 is TGTGCCAGCAGCCGCCAAAGGGGTTTGGGCTCCTACGAGCAGTACTTC. Its translation is CASSRQRGLGSYEQYF.

J is TRBJ2-5 and V is TRBV25-1; D might be TRBD1 (6 bases). Trimming pared 3 bases from V and 2 bases from J, leaving 7 bases between. CDR1 and CDR2 from the germline V gene are MGHDK and SYGVNS. CDR3 length: 13 amino acids. The CDR3 spells CASSEGAQETQYF. CDR3 nucleotides: TGTGCCAGCAGTGAGGGGGCTCAAGAGACCCAGTACTTC.

The chain couples TRBV19 to TRBJ2-7; 9 positions agree with TRBD2. This CDR3 is 14 amino acids long. The J segment lost 5 bases and the V segment lost 8 bases, leaving 10 bases of the junction unmatched. CDR1 is LNHDA, CDR2 SQIVND, per germline (reference sequence). This chain's CDR3 is CASFGGRAGDEQYF. The DNA of the CDR3 is TGTGCCAGTTTCGGCGGGAGGGCCGGGGACGAGCAGTACTTC. Using reference TRBV19 and TRBJ2-7 for the parts outside the CDR3, the full variable domain is DGGITQSPKYLFRKEGQNVTLSCEQNLNHDAMYWYRQDPGQGLRLIYYSQIVNDFQKGDIAEGYSVSREKKESFPLTVTSAQKNPTAFYLCASFGGRAGDEQYFGPGTRLTVT.

The chain has TRBV29-1 and TRBJ2-3; 15 bases align to TRBD2. From germline, CDR1 is SQVTM and CDR2 ANQGSEA. The CDR3 contains 15 residues. The V segment lost 7 bases and the J segment 8 bases; nucleotides outside the gene matches: 10. The CDR3 coding sequence is TGCAGCGCTAGGACTAGCGGGAGGGTCCTGGGTACGCAGTATTTT. This gives the protein CSARTSGRVLGTQYF.

This rearrangement joins TRBV5-4 to TRBJ2-3; 13 bases fit TRBD2. Germline assignment: CDR1 SGHNT and CDR2 YYREEE (reference sequence). V lost 6 bases to trimming and J lost 7 bases; unmatched junction nucleotides: 17. The CDR3 runs 18 residues. The CDR3 reads CASTSRGGLAGAVNTQYF. The CDR3 DNA is TGTGCCAGCACCTCTCGTGGAGGACTAGCGGGAGCTGTGAATACGCAGTATTTT.

V gene TRBV6-5 combines with J gene TRBJ2-7; possible D gene TRBD2, 6 bases. From germline, CDR1 is MNHEY and CDR2 SVGAGI. The CDR3 contains 14 residues. With 6 bases removed from V and 6 bases from J, the gap between germline ends came to 18 bases. CDR3 loop: CASRQGGTSSEQYF. CDR3 DNA sequence: TGTGCCAGCAGGCAGGGCGGGACCTCATCCGAGCAGTACTTC.

The chain employs TRBV6-5 and TRBJ1-2; 7 bases align to TRBD1. This CDR3 contains 13 residues. Germline V gene lookup returns CDR1 MNHEY and CDR2 SVGAGI. V lost 7 bases to trimming and J lost 8 bases; unmatched junction nucleotides: 10. The CDR3 region is CASTRDSASGYTF. The DNA for the CDR3 is TGTGCCAGCACTCGGGACAGCGCTTCCGGCTACACCTTC.